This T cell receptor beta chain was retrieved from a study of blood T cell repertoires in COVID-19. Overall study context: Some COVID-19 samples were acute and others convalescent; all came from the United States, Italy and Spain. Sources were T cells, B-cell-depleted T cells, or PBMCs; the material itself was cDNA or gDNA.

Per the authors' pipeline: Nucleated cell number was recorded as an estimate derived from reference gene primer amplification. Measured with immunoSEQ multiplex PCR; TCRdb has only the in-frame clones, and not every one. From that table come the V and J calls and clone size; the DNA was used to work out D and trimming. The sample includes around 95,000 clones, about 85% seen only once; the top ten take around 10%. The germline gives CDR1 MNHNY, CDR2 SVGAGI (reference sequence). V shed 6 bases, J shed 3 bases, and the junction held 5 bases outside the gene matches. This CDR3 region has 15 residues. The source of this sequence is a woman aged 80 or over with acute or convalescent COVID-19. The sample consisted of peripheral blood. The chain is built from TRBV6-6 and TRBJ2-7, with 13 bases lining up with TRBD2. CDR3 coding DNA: TGTGCCAGCAGAGAGACTAGCGGGGGGTTCTACGAGCAGTACGTC. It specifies CASRETSGGFYEQYV.